Included here is one T cell receptor (beta chain) sequence, with context. This CDR3 comprises 13 residues. V lost 0 bases, J lost 6 bases, and 6 bases lay in between. Germline CDR1 reads LNHDA; CDR2 reads SQIVND (reference sequence). This specimen comes from a study of cytomegalovirus exposure and HLA in healthy donors. Vbeta (60) and Jbeta (13) primers were used in the PCR. Original processing notes: Unique TCR beta chains numbered about 79 million in a later analysis, with roughly 10 million shared. Some clones are missing from TCRdb's copy, which holds only in-frame ones; the method was immunoSEQ multiplex PCR. The V and J calls and clone size are taken from that table; D and trimming were inferred from the DNA. Here the sample spans 100,000 or so clones, around 75% being singletons.

This TCR was sampled from a woman aged 18-35 years in good health and CMV-seropositive. V and J are TRBV19 and TRBJ1-5, with D maybe TRBD1 (5 bases). Material: PBMCs. The CDR3 nucleotides read TGTGCCAGTAGTATAGACAGGGCTCAGCCCCAGCATTTT. It yields the protein CASSIDRAQPQHF.